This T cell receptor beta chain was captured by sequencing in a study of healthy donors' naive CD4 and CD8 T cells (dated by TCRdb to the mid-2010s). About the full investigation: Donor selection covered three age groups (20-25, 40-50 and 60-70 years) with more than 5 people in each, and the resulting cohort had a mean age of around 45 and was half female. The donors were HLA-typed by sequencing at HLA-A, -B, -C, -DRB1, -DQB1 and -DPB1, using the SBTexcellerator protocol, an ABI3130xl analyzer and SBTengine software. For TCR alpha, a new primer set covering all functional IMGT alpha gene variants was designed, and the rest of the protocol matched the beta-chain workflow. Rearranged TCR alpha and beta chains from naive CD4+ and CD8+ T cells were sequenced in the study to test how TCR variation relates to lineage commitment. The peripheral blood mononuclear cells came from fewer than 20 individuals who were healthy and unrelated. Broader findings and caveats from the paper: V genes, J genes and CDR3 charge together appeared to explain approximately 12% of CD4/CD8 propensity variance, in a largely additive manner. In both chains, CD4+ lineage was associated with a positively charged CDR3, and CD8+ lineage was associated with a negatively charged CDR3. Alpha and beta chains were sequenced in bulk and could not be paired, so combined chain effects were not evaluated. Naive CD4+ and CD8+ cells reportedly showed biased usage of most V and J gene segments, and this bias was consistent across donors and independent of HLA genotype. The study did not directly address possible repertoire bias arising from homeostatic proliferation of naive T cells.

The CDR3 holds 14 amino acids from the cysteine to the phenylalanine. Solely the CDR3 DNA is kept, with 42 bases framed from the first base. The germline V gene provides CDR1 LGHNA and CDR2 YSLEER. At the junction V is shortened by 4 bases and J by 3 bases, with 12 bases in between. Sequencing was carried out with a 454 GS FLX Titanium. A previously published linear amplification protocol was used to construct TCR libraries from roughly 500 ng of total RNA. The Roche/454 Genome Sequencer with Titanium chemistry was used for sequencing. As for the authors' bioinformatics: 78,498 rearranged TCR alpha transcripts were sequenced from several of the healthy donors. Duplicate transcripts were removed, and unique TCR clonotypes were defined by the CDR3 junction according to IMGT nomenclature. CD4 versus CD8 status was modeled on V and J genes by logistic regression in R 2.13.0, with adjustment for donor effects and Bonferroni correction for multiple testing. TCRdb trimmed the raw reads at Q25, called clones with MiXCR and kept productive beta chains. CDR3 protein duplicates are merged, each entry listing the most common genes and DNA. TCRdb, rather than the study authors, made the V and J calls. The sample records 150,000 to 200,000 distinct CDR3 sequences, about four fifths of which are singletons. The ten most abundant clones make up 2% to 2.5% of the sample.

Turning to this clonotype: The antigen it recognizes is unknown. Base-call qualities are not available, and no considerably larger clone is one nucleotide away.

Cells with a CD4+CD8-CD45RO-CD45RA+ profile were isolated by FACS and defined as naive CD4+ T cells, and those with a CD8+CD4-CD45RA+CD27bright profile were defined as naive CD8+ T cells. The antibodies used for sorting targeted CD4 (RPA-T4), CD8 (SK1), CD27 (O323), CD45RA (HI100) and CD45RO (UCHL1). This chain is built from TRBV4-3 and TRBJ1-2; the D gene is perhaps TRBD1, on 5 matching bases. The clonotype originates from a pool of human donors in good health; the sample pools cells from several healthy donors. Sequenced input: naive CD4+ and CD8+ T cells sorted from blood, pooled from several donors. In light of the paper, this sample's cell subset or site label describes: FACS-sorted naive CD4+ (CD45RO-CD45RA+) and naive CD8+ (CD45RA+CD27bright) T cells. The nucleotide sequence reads TGCGCCAGCAGCCGGGGGAGGGAAGACTATGGCTACACCTTC. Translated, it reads CASSRGREDYGYTF.